These 21 T cell receptor beta chains were sequenced from one sample in a study of T cell clonality in common variable immunodeficiency. Sequenced by immunoSEQ multiplex PCR; TCRdb stores in-frame clones only, minus some. Observed in the sample are over 35,000 clones, none of them singletons. Sequenced material: peripheral blood mononuclear cells. Source of these receptors: a person aged 18 to 70 in good health.

At least ten counts were recorded for this clone. CDR3 DNA, as far as it was read: TGTGCCAGCAGCCAAGTCCCGTTGTCTACAGGGGCCATCTATGGC. Amino acid sequence: CASSQVPLSTGAIYG. The whole CDR3 protein reads CASSQVPLSTGAIYGYTF. The chain employs TRBV14 and TRBJ1-2; 7 bases match TRBD1. The DNA ends 3 residues before the CDR3 does, and the rest of the CDR3 is filled in from the germline J gene. Germline-derived CDR1 and CDR2 are SGHDN and FVKESK. The V gene end was trimmed by 1 base and the J gene end by 4 bases; junction bases not matched to a gene: 15. This CDR3 is built from 18 residues.

This clone was picked up many times. The CDR3 extends 3 residues past the end of the read, so its final part is completed from the germline J gene. This chain connects TRBV2 to TRBJ1-2, with a weak D call TRBD1 (5 bases). The ends were cut back, 6 bases at V and 7 bases at J, with 21 bases in the middle. The CDR3 runs to 15 residues. Per the germline V gene, CDR1 is SNHLY and CDR2 is FYNNEI. CDR3 protein: CASRPLGRERIGYTF. The CDR3 bases that were read are TGTGCCAGCAGACCCCTCGGCAGGGAGAGGATTGGC.

Ten or more counts support this clone. Germline and junction disagree at one end, which may indicate a read error. Read sequence stops 3 residues before the CDR3 end, and the germline J gene provides the missing end. The genes are TRBV7-7 and TRBJ2-3; possible D gene TRBD2, 5 bases. This CDR3 spans 15 amino acids. Germline values: CDR1 SSHAT, CDR2 FNYEAQ (reference sequence). Here the CDR3 reads CASSLRGARTDTQYF. CDR3 DNA (partial): TGTGCTAGCAGCTTACGGGGAGCTCGAACAGATACG.

Ten or more counts support this clone. With the read ending 3 residues before the CDR3 end, the germline J gene is used to fill in that end. The genes are TRBV2 and TRBJ2-7; 8 bases map to TRBD2. Germline V gene sequence: CDR1 SNHLY, CDR2 FYNNEI. Trimming cost V 1 base and J 6 bases; bases outside gene matches: 8. The CDR3 contains 15 residues. The CDR3 bases that were read are TGTGCCAGCAGTGAAGATGGCGGGGGGCCTCGCGAG. Protein sequence: CASSEDGGGPRE. Given in full, the CDR3 is CASSEDGGGPREQYF.

This clone was seen repeatedly, ten times or more. The DNA ends 3 residues before the CDR3 does, and the rest of the CDR3 is filled in from the germline J gene. This chain uses TRBV7-2 with TRBJ2-5; TRBD2 aligns across 11 bases. Germline values: CDR1 SGHTA, CDR2 FQGNSA. V shed 3 bases and J 1 base; nucleotides not matched to a gene: 1. The CDR3 has 15 amino acids. CDR3 bases read: TGTGCCAGCAGCTTTAGCGGGGGGGGCCAAGAGACC. It translates to CASSFSGGGQET. The whole CDR3 sequence reads CASSFSGGGQETQYF.

Many counts were recorded for this clone. The DNA ends 3 residues before the CDR3 does, and the rest of the CDR3 is filled in from the germline J gene. The genes are TRBV7-2 and TRBJ1-4, with 7 bases that match TRBD1. This CDR3 has 14 residues. CDR1 and CDR2 (germline): SGHTA, FQGNSA. V dropped 7 bases and J dropped 8; count of bases not matched to a gene: 10. CDR3 DNA (partial): TGTGCCAGCAAGGGGACAGCAGAAAACGAAAAA. Its translation: CASKGTAENEK. The whole CDR3 region reads CASKGTAENEKLFF.

This clone was seen at least ten times. The CDR3 end lies 3 residues beyond the end of the read and is filled in from the germline J gene. The chain has TRBV5-1 and TRBJ2-1; no definite D call. V gave up 4 bases and J gave up 8 bases, with 13 bases separating them. The CDR3 is 13 amino acids. The germline CDR1 and CDR2 sequences are SGHRS and YFSETQ. The CDR3 here is CASSQIPIHEQFF. The covered CDR3 bases are TGCGCCAGCAGCCAAATCCCAATTCATGAG.

In this sample, this clone turned up many times. The read ends 3 residues early relative to the CDR3; the germline J gene fills the gap. The rearrangement links TRBV20-1 to TRBJ1-6; no clear D. This CDR3 has 15 amino acids. Between the trimmed V and J ends, which lost 6 bases and 0 bases, there was a span of 12 bases. Per germline, CDR1 DFQATT and CDR2 SNEGSKA (reference sequence). The DNA read from the CDR3 is TGCAGTGCCCCAACAGAGAGCTCCTATAATTCACCC. Protein: CSAPTESSYNSP. The CDR3 in full is CSAPTESSYNSPLHF.

This clone was seen at least ten times. The DNA ends 3 residues before the CDR3 does, and the rest of the CDR3 is filled in from the germline J gene. The chain combines TRBV28 with TRBJ2-7; the match to TRBD2 covers 8 bases. Germline V CDR1 and CDR2: MDHEN, SYDVKM. V shed 4 bases and J 6 bases; nucleotides not matched to a gene: 5. CDR3 length: 13 amino acids. CDR3 residues: CASSYGGVGEQYF. CDR3 DNA (partial): TGTGCCAGCAGTTACGGGGGGGTAGGCGAG.

Remarks on this clone: Read data end 3 residues before the CDR3 end; the end is taken from the germline J gene. The rearrangement joins TRBV19 to TRBJ1-1; maybe TRBD1 (6 bases). From germline, CDR1 is LNHDA and CDR2 SQIVND (reference sequence). Between the trimmed V and J ends, which lost 6 bases and 1 base, there was a span of 15 bases. The CDR3 is 15 residues long. The CDR3 bases that were read are TGTGCCAGTAGAGTAGGGAAGGACAGGAACACTGAA. Residues: CASRVGKDRNTE. In full, the CDR3 is CASRVGKDRNTEAFF.

At least ten counts were recorded for this clone. The CDR3 extends 3 residues past the end of the read, so its final part is completed from the germline J gene. The rearrangement joins TRBV19 to TRBJ1-5, with 7 bases lining up with TRBD1. Losses at the gene ends were 3 bases for V and 3 bases for J; bases not matched to a gene: 5. Germline V lookup: CDR1 LNHDA, CDR2 SQIVND (reference sequence). The CDR3 contains 15 residues. The CDR3 region is CASSIRDSPNQPQHF. The sequenced part of the CDR3 DNA is TGTGCCAGTAGTATCCGGGACAGCCCCAATCAGCCC.

This clone was seen repeatedly, ten times or more. This chain's CDR3 is CAWSPDMSSTDTQYF. The covered CDR3 bases are TGTGCCTGGAGTCCAGACATGTCTAGCACAGATACG. This chain uses TRBV30 with TRBJ2-3, with D unclear. The read ends 3 residues early relative to the CDR3; the germline J gene fills the gap. CDR3 length: 15 amino acids. The germline V gene has CDR1 GTSNPN and CDR2 SVGIG (reference sequence). Between the trimmed V and J ends, which lost 2 bases and 0 bases, there was a span of 12 bases.

This clone was found many times. The CDR3 end is not reached by the read, which stops 3 residues before it; the germline J gene fills it in. The chain is built from TRBV7-6 and TRBJ1-4, with a possible D match to TRBD1 (5 bases). The CDR3 contains 15 residues. Germline V gene lookup returns CDR1 SGHVS and CDR2 FNYEAQ. V was shortened by 5 bases and J by 3 bases, with 13 bases between the two germline ends. Partial CDR3 DNA: TGTGCCAGCAGCCAATCAGGGCATTCTAATGAAAAA. Translation gives CASSQSGHSNEK. The entire CDR3 sequence reads CASSQSGHSNEKLFF.

Ten or more counts support this clone. The CDR3 loop is CASSSLLAGLSNEQFF. CDR3 DNA (partial): TGTGCCAGCAGTTCACTTCTAGCGGGGTTATCCAATGAG. The chain joins TRBV28 to TRBJ2-1, with 9 nucleotides matching TRBD2. The CDR3 extends 3 residues past the end of the read, so its final part is completed from the germline J gene. V shed 4 bases and J 6 bases; nucleotides not matched to a gene: 10. Germline CDR1 is MDHEN and CDR2 is SYDVKM. This CDR3 comprises 16 residues.

This clone was recorded at least ten times. The read terminates 3 residues ahead of where the CDR3 ends, so the germline J gene completes it. This chain joins TRBV5-1 and TRBJ2-7, with 9 bases aligning to TRBD2. V was pared by 5 bases and J by 0 bases, with 6 bases of the junction left unmatched. The CDR3 extends over 15 amino acids. Germline V gives CDR1 SGHRS, CDR2 YFSETQ. The CDR3 here is CASRPLAGSSYEQYF. CDR3 bases read: TGCGCCAGCAGACCGCTAGCGGGGAGCTCCTACGAG.

This clone was counted at least ten times. The read comes to an end 3 residues before the CDR3 does, leaving the germline J gene to fill in the end. V is TRBV7-4 and J is TRBJ2-7; no firm D call. This CDR3 contains 13 residues. Germline-derived CDR1 and CDR2 are SGHVT and SQSDAQ. Trimming removed 1 base from V and 2 bases from J, with 6 bases in between. The DNA read from the CDR3 is TGTGCCAGCAGCTTAGACACAGCCTACGAG. This sequence encodes CASSLDTAYE. The entire CDR3 sequence reads CASSLDTAYEQYF. Complete variable domain (other parts from reference TRBV7-4 and TRBJ2-7): GAGVSQSPRYKVAKRGRDVALRCDSISGHVTLYWYRQTLGQGSEVLTYSQSDAQRDKSGRPSGRFSAERPERSVSTLKIQRTEQGDSAVYLCASSLDTAYEQYFGPGTRLTVT.

This clone occurred a few times. The CDR3 end falls 3 residues outside the read, so it is completed with the germline J gene. The genes are TRBV7-6 and TRBJ2-5; D is unclear. In germline, CDR1 is SGHVS, CDR2 FNYEAQ. The CDR3 has 15 amino acids. V was clipped by 1 base and J by 5 bases, with 14 bases between them. Partial CDR3 DNA: TGTGCCAGCAGCTTAGAGGCCCAGGTTTTCGAGACC. Amino acid sequence: CASSLEAQVFET. The CDR3 as a whole reads CASSLEAQVFETQYF.

This clone was detected ten times or more. Sequencing ends 3 residues short of the CDR3 end; the germline J gene provides the rest. The J gene is TRBJ2-6, the V gene TRBV7-9; D remains unclear. CDR3 length equals 15 residues. Trimming removed 4 bases from V and 2 bases from J, with 9 bases in between. CDR1 is SEHNR and CDR2 is FQNEAQ in the germline V gene (reference sequence). CDR3 bases read: TGTGCCAGCAGCTCCGAGAAGGCTGGGGCCAACGTC. This encodes CASSSEKAGANV. From start to end, the CDR3 is CASSSEKAGANVLTF.

Ten or more counts support this clone. The read halts 3 residues ahead of the CDR3 end, with the missing end drawn from the germline J gene. V usage is TRBV7-8 and J usage is TRBJ1-1; tentative D call: TRBD1 (6 bases). CDR1 is SGHVS and CDR2 is FQNEAQ in the germline V gene. The CDR3 is 14 residues long. V lost 7 bases and J lost 1, with 13 bases in between. The CDR3 DNA, read in part, is TGTGCCAGCACCACGGGGACACAGAACACTGAA. Protein product: CASTTGTQNTE. The complete CDR3 sequence is CASTTGTQNTEAFF. The full variable domain, rest sourced from reference TRBV7-8 and TRBJ1-1, is GAGVSQSPRYKVAKRGQDVALRCDPISGHVSLFWYQQALGQGPEFLTYFQNEAQLDKSGLPSDRFFAERPEGSVSTLKIQRTQQEDSAVYLCASTTGTQNTEAFFGQGTRLTVV.

This clone came up many times. Coverage ceases 3 residues before the CDR3 finishes, and the germline J gene fills in the end. J is TRBJ1-2 and V is TRBV5-4; TRBD1 matches at 10 bases. This CDR3 spans 15 amino acids. CDR1 is SGHNT, CDR2 YYREEE, per germline (reference sequence). J was trimmed by 4 bases and V by 5 bases; bases with no gene match: 8. CDR3 DNA (partial): TGTGCCAGCAGAGATTGGACAGGGGGTACCTATGGC. This encodes CASRDWTGGTYG. The entire CDR3 reads CASRDWTGGTYGYTF.

This clone was recorded at least ten times. The CDR3 goes on 3 residues after the read ends, and that part is filled in from the germline J gene. V is TRBV4-2 and J is TRBJ2-5, with D possibly TRBD1 on 5 matching bases. Germline V gives CDR1 LGHNA, CDR2 YNFKEQ. The CDR3 sequence is 15 residues long. Trimming cost V 0 bases and J 1 base, with 9 bases left between them. CDR3 DNA, as far as it was read: TGTGCCAGCAGCCAAGAGGGGCGCCCCCAAGAGACC. Translation gives CASSQEGRPQET. The whole CDR3 protein is CASSQEGRPQETQYF.